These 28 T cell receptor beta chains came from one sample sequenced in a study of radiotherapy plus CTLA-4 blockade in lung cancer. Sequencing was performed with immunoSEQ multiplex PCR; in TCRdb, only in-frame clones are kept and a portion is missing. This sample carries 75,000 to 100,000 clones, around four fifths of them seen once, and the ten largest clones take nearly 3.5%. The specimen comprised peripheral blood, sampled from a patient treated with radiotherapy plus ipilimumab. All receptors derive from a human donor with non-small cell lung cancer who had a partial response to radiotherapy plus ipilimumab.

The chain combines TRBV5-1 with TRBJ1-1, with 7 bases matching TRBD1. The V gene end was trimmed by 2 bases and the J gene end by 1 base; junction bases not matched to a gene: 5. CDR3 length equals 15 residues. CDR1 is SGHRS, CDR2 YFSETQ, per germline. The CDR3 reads CASSFQGVSNTEAFF. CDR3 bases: TGCGCCAGCAGCTTTCAGGGGGTTTCGAACACTGAAGCTTTCTTT.

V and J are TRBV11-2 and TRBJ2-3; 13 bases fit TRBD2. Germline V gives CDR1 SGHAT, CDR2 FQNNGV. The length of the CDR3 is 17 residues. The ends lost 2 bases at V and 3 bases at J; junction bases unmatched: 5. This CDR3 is CASSLRTSGRSTDTQYF. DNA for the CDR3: TGTGCCAGCAGCTTAAGGACTAGCGGGAGATCGACAGATACGCAGTATTTT.

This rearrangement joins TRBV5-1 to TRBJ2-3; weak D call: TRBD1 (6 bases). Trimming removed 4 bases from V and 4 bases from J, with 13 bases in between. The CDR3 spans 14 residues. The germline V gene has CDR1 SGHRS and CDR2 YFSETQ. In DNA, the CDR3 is TGCGCCAGCAGCCCGACGGCAGGGGCAGATACGCAGTATTTT. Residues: CASSPTAGADTQYF. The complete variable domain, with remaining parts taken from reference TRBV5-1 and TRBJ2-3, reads KAGVTQTPRYLIKTRGQQVTLSCSPISGHRSVSWYQQTPGQGLQFLFEYFSETQRNKGNFPGRFSGRQFSNSRSEMNVSTLELGDSALYLCASSPTAGADTQYFGPGTRLTVL.

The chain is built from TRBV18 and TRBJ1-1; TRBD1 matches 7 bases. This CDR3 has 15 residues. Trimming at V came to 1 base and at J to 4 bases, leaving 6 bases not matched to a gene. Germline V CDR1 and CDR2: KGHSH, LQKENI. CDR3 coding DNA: TGTGCCAGCTCACCACGGGTAGGGGGCATCACTGAAGCTTTCTTT. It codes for CASSPRVGGITEAFF.

CDR3 sequence reads: CASSPGGRLTDTQYF. The CDR3 nucleotides are TGTGCCAGCAGCCCCGGAGGACGGCTCACAGATACGCAGTATTTT. The chain is built from TRBV7-3 and TRBJ2-3, with D maybe TRBD2 (5 bases). From germline, CDR1 is SGHTA and CDR2 FQGTGA. V was clipped by 5 bases and J by 2 bases, with 14 bases between them. The CDR3 has 15 residues.

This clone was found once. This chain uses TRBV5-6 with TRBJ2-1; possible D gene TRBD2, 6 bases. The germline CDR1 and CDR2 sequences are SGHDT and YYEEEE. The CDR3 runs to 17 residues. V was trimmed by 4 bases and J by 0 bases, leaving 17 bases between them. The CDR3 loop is CASSPSAGSSSYNEQFF. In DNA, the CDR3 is TGTGCCAGCAGCCCGTCTGCGGGATCGAGCTCCTACAATGAGCAGTTCTTC.

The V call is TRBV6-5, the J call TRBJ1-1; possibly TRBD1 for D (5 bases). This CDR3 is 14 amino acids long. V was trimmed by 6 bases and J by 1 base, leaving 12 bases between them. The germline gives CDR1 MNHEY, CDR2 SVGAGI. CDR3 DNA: TGTGCCAGCAGCATTGGACACCGGAACACTGAAGCTTTCTTT. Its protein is CASSIGHRNTEAFF.

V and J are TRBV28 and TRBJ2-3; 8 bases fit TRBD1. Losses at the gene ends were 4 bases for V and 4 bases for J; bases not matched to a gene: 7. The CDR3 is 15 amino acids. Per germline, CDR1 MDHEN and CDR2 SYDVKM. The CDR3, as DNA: TGTGCCAGCAGTTCGACAGGGGCAGGTTCAGATACGCAGTATTTT. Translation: CASSSTGAGSDTQYF.

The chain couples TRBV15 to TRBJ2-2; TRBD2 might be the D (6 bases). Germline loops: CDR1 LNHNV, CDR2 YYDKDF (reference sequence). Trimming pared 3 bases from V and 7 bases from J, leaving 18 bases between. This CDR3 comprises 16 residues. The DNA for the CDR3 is TGTGCCACCAGCAGGATAGGGACTGGAAGATACGGGGAGCTGTTTTTT. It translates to CATSRIGTGRYGELFF.

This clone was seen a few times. CDR3: CASSRTGGNTEAFF. For the CDR3, the DNA is TGCGCCAGCAGCAGGACAGGGGGGAACACTGAAGCTTTCTTT. The chain joins TRBV5-1 to TRBJ1-1, with TRBD1 matching over 10 bases. The CDR3 spans 14 residues. Trimming removed 4 bases from V and 1 base from J; junction bases left unmatched: 1. Germline V gene sequence: CDR1 SGHRS, CDR2 YFSETQ.

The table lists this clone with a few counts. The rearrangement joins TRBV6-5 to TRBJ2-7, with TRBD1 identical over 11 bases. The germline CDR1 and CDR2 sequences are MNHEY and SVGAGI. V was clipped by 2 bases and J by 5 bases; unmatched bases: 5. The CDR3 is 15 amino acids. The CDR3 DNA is TGTGCCAGCAGTTACAGGGGACAGGGGGGCCACGAGCAGTACTTC. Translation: CASSYRGQGGHEQYF.

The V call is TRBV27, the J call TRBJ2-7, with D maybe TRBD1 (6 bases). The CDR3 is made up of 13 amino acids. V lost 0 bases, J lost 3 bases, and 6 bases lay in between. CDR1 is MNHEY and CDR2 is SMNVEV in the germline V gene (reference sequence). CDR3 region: CASSLSGGYEQYF. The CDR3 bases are TGTGCCAGCAGTTTATCAGGGGGCTACGAGCAGTACTTC.

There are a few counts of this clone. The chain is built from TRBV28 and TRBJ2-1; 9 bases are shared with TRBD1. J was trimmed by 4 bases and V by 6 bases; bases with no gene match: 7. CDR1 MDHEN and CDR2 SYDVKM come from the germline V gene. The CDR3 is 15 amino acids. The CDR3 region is CASSRGQGYYNEQFF. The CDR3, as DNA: TGTGCCAGCAGCCGTGGACAGGGGTATTACAATGAGCAGTTCTTC.

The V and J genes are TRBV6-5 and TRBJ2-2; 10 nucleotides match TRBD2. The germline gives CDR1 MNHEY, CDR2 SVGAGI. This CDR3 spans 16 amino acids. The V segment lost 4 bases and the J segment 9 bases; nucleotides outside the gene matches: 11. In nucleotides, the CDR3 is TGTGCCAGCAGTTCCCTGCCAGCGGGAGGGCCCAGGGAGCTGTTTTTT. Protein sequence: CASSSLPAGGPRELFF.

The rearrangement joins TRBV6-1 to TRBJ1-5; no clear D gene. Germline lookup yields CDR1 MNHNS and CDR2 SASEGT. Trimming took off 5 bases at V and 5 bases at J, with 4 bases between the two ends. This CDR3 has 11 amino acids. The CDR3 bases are TGTGCCAGCAGTTTAGATCAGCCCCAGCATTTT. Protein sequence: CASSLDQPQHF.

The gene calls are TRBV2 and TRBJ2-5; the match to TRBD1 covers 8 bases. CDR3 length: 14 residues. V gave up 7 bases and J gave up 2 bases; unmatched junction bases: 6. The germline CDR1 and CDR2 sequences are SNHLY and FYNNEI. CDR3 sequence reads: CASTQQGVQETQYF. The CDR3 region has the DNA TGTGCCAGCACCCAACAGGGGGTGCAAGAGACCCAGTACTTC.

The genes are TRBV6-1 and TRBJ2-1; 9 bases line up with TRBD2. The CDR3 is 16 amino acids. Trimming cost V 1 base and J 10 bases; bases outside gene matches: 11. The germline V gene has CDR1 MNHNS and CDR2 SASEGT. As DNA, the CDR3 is TGTGCCAGCAGTGAAGGTCGGTATAGCGGGAGACGAGAGCAGTTCTTC. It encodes CASSEGRYSGRREQFF.

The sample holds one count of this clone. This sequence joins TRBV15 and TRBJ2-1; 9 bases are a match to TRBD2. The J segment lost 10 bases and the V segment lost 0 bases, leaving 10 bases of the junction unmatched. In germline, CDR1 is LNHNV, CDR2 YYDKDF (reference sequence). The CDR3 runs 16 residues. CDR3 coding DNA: TGTGCCACCAGCAGAGATCTCGTCGCGGGAGGGGGGGAGCAGTTCTTC. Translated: CATSRDLVAGGGEQFF.

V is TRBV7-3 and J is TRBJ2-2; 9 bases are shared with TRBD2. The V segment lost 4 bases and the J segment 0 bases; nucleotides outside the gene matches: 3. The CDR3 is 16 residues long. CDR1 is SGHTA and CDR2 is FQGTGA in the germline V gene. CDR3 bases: TGTGCCAGCAGCTCCTCTAGCGGGACGAACACCGGGGAGCTGTTTTTT. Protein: CASSSSSGTNTGELFF.

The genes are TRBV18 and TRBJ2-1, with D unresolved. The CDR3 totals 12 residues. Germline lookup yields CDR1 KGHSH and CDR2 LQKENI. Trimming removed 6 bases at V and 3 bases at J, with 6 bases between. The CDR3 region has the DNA TGTGCCAGCTCCCCCAGCTACAATGAGCAGTTCTTC. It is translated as CASSPSYNEQFF.

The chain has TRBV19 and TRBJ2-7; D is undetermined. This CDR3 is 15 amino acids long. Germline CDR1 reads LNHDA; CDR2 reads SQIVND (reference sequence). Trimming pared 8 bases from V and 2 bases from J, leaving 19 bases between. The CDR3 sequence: CASVPPRQVPYEQYF. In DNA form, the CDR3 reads TGTGCCAGTGTCCCCCCGCGGCAAGTTCCCTACGAGCAGTACTTC.

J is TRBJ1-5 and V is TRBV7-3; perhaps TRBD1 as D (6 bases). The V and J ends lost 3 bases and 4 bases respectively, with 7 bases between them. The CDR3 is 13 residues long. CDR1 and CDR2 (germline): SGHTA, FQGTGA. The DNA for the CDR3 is TGTGCCAGCAGCTTTGGACAGAATCAGCCCCAGCATTTT. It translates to CASSFGQNQPQHF.

CDR3 DNA sequence: TGTGCCATCAGGGGGGACAGGGCAAGCGGGAGGGCCGCCGGGGAGCTGTTTTTT. Translating it yields CAIRGDRASGRAAGELFF. The chain employs TRBV10-3 and TRBJ2-2; D may be TRBD2 (10 bases). Germline values: CDR1 ENHRY, CDR2 SYGVKD. V lost 6 bases to trimming and J lost 6 bases, with 26 bases between them. The CDR3 has 18 amino acids.

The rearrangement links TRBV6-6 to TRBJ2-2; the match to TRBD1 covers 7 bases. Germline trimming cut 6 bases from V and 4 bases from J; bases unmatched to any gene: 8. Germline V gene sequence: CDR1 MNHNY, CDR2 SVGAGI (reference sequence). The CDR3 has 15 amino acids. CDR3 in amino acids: CASRRDSSFTGELFF. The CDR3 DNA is TGTGCCAGCAGGAGGGACAGCTCCTTCACCGGGGAGCTGTTTTTT.

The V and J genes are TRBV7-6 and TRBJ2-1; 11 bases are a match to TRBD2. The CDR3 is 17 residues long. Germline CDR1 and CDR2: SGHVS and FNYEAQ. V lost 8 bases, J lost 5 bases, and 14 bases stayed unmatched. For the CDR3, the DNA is TGTGCCAGCCCCCCCCCTCCCCGACTAGCGGGAAACAATGAGCAGTTCTTC. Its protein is CASPPPPRLAGNNEQFF.

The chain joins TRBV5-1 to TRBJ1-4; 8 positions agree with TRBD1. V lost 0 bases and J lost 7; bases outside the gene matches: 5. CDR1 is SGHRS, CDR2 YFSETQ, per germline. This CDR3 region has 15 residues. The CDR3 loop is CASSLAGGGGEKLFF. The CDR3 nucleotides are TGCGCCAGCAGCTTGGCAGGGGGCGGGGGTGAAAAACTGTTTTTT. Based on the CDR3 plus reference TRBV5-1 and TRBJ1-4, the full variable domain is KAGVTQTPRYLIKTRGQQVTLSCSPISGHRSVSWYQQTPGQGLQFLFEYFSETQRNKGNFPGRFSGRQFSNSRSEMNVSTLELGDSALYLCASSLAGGGGEKLFFGSGTQLSVL.

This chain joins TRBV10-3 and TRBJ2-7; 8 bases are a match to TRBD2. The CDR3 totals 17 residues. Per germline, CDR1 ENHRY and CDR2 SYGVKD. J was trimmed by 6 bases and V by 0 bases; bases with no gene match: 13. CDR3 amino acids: CAISESPFTGGPREQYF. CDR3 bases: TGTGCCATCAGTGAGTCCCCTTTTACGGGAGGGCCACGCGAGCAGTACTTC.

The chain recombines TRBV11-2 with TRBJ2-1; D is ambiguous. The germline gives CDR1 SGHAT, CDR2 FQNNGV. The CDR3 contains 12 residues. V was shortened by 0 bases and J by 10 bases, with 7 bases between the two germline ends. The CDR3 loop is CASSLDLEEQFF. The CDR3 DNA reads TGTGCCAGCAGCTTAGATTTGGAGGAGCAGTTCTTC.